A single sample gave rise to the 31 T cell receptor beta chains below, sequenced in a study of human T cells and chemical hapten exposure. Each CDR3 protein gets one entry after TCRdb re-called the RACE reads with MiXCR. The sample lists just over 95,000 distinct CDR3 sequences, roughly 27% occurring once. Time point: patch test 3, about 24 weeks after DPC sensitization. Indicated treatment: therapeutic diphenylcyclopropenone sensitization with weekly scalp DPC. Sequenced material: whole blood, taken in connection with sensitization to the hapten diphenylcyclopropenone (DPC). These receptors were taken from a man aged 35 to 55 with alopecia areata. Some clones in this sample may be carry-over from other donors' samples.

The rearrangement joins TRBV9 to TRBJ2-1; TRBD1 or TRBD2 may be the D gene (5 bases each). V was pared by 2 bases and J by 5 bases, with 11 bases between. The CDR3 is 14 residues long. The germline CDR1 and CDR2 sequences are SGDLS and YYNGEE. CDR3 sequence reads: CASSVTGPHNEQFF. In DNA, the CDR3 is TGTGCCAGCAGCGTTACGGGACCACACAATGAGCAGTTCTTC.

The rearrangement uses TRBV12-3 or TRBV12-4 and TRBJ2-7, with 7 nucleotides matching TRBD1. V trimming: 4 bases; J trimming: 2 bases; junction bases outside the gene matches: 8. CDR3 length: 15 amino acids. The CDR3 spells CASSSRVDRTYEQYF. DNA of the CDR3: TGTGCCAGCAGTTCACGCGTGGACAGGACCTACGAGCAGTACTTC.

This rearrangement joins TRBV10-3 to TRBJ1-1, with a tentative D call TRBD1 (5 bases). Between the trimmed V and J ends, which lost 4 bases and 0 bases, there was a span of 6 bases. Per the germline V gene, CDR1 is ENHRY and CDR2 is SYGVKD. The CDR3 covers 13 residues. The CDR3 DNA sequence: TGTGCCATCAGTGGGGGGATGAACACTGAAGCTTTCTTT. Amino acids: CAISGGMNTEAFF.

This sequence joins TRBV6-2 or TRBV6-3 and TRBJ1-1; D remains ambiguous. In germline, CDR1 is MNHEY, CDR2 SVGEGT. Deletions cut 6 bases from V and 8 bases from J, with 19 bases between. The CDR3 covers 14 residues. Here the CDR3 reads CASSDPNRPFEAFF. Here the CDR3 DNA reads TGTGCCAGCAGCGACCCTAATCGCCCGTTCGAAGCTTTCTTT.

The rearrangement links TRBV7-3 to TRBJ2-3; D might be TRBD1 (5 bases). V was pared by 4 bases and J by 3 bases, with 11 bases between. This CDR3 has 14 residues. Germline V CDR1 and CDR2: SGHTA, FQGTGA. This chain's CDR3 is CASSWGLGTDTQYF. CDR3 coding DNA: TGTGCCAGCAGCTGGGGCCTAGGAACAGATACGCAGTATTTT.

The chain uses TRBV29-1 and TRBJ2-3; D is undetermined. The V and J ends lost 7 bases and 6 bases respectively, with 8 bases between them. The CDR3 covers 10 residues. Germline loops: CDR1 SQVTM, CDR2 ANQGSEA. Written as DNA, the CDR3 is TGCAGCGCCCGTCACGATACGCAGTATTTT. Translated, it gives CSARHDTQYF.

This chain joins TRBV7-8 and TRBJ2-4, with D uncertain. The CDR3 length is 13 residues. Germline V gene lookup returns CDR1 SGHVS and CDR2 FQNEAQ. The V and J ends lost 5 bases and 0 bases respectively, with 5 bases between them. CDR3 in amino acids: CASSRLAKNIQYF. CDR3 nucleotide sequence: TGTGCCAGCAGCCGATTAGCCAAAAACATTCAGTACTTC.

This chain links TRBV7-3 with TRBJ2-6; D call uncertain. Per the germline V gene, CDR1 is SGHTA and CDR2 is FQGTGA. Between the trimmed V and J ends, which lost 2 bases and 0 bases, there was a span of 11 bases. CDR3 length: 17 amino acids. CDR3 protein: CASSLAKALSGANVLTF. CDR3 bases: TGTGCCAGCAGCTTAGCCAAGGCCCTCTCTGGGGCCAACGTCCTGACTTTC.

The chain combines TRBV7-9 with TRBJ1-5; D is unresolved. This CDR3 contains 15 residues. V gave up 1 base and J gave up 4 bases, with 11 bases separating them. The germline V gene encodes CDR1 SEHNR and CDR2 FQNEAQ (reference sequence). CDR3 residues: CASSLGAGRNQPQHF. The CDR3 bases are TGTGCCAGCAGCTTAGGGGCGGGGAGGAATCAGCCCCAGCATTTT.

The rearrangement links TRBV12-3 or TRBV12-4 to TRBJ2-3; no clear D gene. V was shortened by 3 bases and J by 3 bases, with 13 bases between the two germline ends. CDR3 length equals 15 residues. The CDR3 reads CASSFKGSLTDTQYF. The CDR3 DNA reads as TGTGCCAGCAGTTTTAAAGGGTCCCTAACAGATACGCAGTATTTT.

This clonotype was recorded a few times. The CDR3 nucleotides read TGTGCCAGCAGTCCCCACAGGGGTGGGGGGTACAATGAGCAGTTCTTC. Its translation is CASSPHRGGGYNEQFF. The rearrangement uses TRBV28 and TRBJ2-1; D possibly corresponds to TRBD1 (7 bases). The CDR3 is made up of 16 amino acids. The V gene's germline CDR1 is MDHEN and CDR2 SYDVKM. Between the trimmed V and J ends, which lost 5 bases and 4 bases, there was a span of 18 bases.

The DNA of the CDR3 is TGTGCCAGCAGCTTAGGGACTAGCGGTTGGAATGAGCAGTTCTTC. Its translation is CASSLGTSGWNEQFF. V gene TRBV7-2 combines with J gene TRBJ2-1; 10 bases align to TRBD2. Germline lookup yields CDR1 SGHTA and CDR2 FQGNSA. The CDR3 is 15 residues long. Trimming cost V 1 base and J 7 bases; bases outside gene matches: 4. The full variable domain, with the rest looked up from reference TRBV7-2 and TRBJ2-1, is GAGVSQSPSNKVTEKGKDVELRCDPISGHTALYWYRQSLGQGLEFLIYFQGNSAPDKSGLPSDRFSAERTGGSVSTLTIQRTQQEDSAVYLCASSLGTSGWNEQFFGPGTRLTVL.

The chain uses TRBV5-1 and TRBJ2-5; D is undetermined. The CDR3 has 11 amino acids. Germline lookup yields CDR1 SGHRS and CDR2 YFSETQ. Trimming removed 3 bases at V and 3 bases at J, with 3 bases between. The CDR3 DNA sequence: TGCGCCAGCAGCTGGGAAGAGACCCAGTACTTC. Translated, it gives CASSWEETQYF. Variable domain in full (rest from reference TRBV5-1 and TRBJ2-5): KAGVTQTPRYLIKTRGQQVTLSCSPISGHRSVSWYQQTPGQGLQFLFEYFSETQRNKGNFPGRFSGRQFSNSRSEMNVSTLELGDSALYLCASSWEETQYFGPGTRLLVL.

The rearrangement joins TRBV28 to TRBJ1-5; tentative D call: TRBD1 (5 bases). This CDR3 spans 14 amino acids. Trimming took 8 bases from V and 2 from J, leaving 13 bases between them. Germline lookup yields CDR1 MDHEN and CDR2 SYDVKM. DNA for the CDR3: TGTGCCAGCGCCAAACAGGCCGGCAATCAGCCCCAGCATTTT. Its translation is CASAKQAGNQPQHF.

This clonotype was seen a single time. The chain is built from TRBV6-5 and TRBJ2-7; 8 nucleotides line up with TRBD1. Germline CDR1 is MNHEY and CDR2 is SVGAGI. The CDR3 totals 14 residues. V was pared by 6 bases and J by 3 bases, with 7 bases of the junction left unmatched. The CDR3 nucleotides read TGTGCCAGCAGCCGGTCCGGACAGGGCTACGAGCAGTACTTC. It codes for CASSRSGQGYEQYF.

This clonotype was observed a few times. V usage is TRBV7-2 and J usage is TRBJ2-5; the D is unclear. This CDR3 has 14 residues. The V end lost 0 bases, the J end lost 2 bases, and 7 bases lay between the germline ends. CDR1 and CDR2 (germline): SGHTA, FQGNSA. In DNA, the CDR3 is TGTGCCAGCAGCTTAGCGGGCAGACAAGAGACCCAGTACTTC. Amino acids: CASSLAGRQETQYF.

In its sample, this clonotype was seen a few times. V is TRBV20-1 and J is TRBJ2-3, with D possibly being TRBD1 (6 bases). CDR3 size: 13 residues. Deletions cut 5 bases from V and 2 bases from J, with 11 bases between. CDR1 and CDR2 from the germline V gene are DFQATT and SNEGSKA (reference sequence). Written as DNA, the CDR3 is TGCAGTGCTCAACAGGGTTCCACAGATACGCAGTATTTT. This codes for CSAQQGSTDTQYF.

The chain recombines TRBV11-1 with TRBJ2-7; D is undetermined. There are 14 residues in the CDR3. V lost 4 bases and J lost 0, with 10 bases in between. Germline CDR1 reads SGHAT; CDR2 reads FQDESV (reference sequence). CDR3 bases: TGTGCCAGCAGCTACTGGACGGACTCCTACGAGCAGTACTTC. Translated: CASSYWTDSYEQYF.

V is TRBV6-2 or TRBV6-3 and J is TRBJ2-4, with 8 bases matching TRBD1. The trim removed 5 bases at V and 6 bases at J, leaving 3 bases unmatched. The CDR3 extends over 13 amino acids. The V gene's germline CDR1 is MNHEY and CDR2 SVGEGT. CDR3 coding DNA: TGTGCCAGCAGTCACGGGACAGGAAACATTCAGTACTTC. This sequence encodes CASSHGTGNIQYF.

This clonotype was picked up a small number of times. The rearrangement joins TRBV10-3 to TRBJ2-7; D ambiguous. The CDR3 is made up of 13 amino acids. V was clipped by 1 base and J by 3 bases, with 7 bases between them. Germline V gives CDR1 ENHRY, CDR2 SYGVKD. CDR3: CAISEYVDYEQYF. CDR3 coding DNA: TGTGCCATCAGTGAGTACGTTGACTACGAGCAGTACTTC.

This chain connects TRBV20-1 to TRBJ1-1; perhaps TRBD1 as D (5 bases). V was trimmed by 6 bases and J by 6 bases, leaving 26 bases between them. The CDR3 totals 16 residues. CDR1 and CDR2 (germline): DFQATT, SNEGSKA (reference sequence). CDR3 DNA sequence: TGCAGTGCCCCTCCCCCCGACAGATTCAACACGGCTGAAGCTTTCTTT. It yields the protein CSAPPPDRFNTAEAFF.

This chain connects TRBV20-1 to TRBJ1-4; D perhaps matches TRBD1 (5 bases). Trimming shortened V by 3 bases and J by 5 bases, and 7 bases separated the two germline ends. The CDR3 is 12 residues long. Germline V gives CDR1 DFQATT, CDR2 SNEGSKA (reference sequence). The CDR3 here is CSASGDNEKLFF. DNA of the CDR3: TGCAGTGCTAGTGGGGACAATGAAAAACTGTTTTTT.

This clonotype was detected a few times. The CDR3: CSARDPSRSTDTQYF. In nucleotides, the CDR3 is TGCAGTGCTAGAGATCCTAGCCGGAGCACAGATACGCAGTATTTT. This chain connects TRBV20-1 to TRBJ2-3; TRBD2 might be the D (5 bases). Germline CDR1 is DFQATT and CDR2 is SNEGSKA (reference sequence). The CDR3 is 15 amino acids. V was pared by 0 bases and J by 0 bases, with 10 bases between.

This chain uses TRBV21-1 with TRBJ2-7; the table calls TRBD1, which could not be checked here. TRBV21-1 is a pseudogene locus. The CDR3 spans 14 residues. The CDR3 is CASAGRGTPYEQYF. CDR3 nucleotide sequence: TGTGCCAGCGCCGGCAGGGGCACCCCGTACGAGCAGTACTTC.

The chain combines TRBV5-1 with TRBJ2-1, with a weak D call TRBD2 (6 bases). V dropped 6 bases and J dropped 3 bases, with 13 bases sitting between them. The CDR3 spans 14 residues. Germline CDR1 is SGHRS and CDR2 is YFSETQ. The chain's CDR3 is CASTGGGIYNEQFF. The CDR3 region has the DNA TGCGCCAGCACGGGCGGAGGGATCTACAATGAGCAGTTCTTC.

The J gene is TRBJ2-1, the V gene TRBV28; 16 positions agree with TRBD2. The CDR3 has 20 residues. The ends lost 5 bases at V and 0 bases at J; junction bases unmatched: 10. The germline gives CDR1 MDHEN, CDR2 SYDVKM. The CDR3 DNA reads TGTGCCAGCAGTCCGTCGGGACTAGCGGGAGGGGCTAGCTCCTACAATGAGCAGTTCTTC. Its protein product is CASSPSGLAGGASSYNEQFF.

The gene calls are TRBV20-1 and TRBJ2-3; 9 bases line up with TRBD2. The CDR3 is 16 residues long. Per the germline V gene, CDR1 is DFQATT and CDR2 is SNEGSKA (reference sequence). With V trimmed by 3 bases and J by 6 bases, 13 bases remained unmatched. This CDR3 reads CSASISGRRRGDTQYF. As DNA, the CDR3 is TGCAGTGCTAGTATCAGCGGGAGGAGGAGGGGGGATACGCAGTATTTT.

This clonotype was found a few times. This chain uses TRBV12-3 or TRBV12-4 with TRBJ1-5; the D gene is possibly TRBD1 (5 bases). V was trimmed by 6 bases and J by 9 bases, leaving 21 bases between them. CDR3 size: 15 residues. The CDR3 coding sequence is TGTGCCAGCAGCAAAGAGGCAGGGAGAGAAGGGCCCCAGCATTTT. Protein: CASSKEAGREGPQHF.

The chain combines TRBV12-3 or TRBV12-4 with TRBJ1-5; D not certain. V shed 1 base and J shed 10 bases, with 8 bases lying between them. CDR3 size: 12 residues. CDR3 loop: CASSLEAGPQHF. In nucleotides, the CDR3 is TGTGCCAGCAGTTTAGAGGCAGGACCCCAGCATTTT.

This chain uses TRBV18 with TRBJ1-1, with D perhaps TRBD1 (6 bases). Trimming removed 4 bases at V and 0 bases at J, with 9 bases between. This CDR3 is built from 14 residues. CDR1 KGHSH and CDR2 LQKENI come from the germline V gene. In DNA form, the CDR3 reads TGTGCCAGCTCACGAGACAGGATGAACACTGAAGCTTTCTTT. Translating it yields CASSRDRMNTEAFF.

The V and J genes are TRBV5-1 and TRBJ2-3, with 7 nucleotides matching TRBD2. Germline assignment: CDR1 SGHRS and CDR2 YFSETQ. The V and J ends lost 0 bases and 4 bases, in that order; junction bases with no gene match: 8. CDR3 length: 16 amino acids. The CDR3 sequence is CASSLVVAGAADTQYF. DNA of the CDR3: TGCGCCAGCAGCTTGGTCGTCGCGGGAGCAGCAGATACGCAGTATTTT.